This T cell receptor (beta chain) was captured by sequencing in a study of blood T cell repertoires in COVID-19. The germline gives CDR1 SQVTM, CDR2 ANQGSEA. After removal of 6 bases from V and 5 bases from J, the junction contained 8 bases not matched to a gene. This CDR3 has 13 residues. Produced via immunoSEQ multiplex PCR; TCRdb's table is partial and in-frame only. The sample gives 300,000 to 350,000 clones, roughly 89% of which show up once; around 4% is in the top ten. Input material: peripheral blood. V is TRBV29-1 and J is TRBJ1-1; 8 nucleotides match TRBD1. This sequence was found in a woman in her sixties with COVID-19, enrolled during active disease. The CDR3 loop reads CSVGGQGWTEAFF. The DNA of the CDR3 is TGCAGCGTCGGAGGACAGGGATGGACTGAAGCTTTCTTT.